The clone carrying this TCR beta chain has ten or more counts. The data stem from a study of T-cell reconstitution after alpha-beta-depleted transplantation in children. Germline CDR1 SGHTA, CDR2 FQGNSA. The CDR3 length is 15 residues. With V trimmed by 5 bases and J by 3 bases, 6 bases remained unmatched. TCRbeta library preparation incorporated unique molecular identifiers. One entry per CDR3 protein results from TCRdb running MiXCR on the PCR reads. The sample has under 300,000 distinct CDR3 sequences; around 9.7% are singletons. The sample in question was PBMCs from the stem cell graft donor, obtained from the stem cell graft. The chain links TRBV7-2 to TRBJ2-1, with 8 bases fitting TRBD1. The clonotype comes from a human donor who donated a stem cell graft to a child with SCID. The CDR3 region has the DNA TGTGCCAGCAGCCCACAGGGGGATAGCTACAATGAGCAGTTCTTC. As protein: CASSPQGDSYNEQFF.